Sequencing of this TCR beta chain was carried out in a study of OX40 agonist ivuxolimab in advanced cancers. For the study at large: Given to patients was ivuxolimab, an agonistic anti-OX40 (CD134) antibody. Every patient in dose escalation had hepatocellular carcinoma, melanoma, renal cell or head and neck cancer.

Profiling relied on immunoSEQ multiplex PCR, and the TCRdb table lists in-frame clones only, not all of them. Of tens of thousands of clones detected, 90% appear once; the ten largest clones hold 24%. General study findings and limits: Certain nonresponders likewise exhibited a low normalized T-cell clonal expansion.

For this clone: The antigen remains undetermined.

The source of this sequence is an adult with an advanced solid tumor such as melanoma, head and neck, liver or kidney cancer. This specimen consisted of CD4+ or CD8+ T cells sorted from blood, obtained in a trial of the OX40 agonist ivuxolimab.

The CDR3: CASSRSAYNEQFF. The CDR3 DNA sequence: TGTGCCAGCAGTCGTAGCGCCTACAATGAGCAGTTCTTC. The chain links TRBV27 to TRBJ2-1; perhaps TRBD2 as D (5 bases). Germline V lookup: CDR1 MNHEY, CDR2 SMNVEV (reference sequence). This CDR3 region has 13 residues. V lost 5 bases, J lost 2 bases, and 7 bases lay in between.